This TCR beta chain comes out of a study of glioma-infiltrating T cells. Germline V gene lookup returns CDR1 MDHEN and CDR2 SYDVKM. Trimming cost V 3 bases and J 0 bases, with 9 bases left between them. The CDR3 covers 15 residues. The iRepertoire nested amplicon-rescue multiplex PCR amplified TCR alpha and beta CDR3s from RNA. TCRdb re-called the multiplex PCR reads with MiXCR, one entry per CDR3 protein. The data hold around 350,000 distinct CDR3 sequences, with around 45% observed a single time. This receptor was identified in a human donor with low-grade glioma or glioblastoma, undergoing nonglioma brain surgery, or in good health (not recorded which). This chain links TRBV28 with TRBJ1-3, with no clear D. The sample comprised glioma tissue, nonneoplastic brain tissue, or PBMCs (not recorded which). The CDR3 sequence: CASSFGRNSGNTIYF. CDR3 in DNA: TGTGCCAGCAGTTTCGGACGAAACTCTGGAAACACCATATATTTT.